This T cell receptor beta chain appears in the sequencing data of a study of blood T cell repertoires in COVID-19. Across the whole study: COVID-19 samples, acute and convalescent, were from the United States, Italy and Spain. T cells, B-cell-depleted T cells, or PBMCs supplied cDNA or gDNA.

Between the trimmed V and J ends, which lost 5 bases and 0 bases, there was a span of 16 bases. The length of the CDR3 is 16 residues. The germline V gene encodes CDR1 SGHTA and CDR2 FQGTGA. A few counts support this clone. TCRdb's copy holds only in-frame clones and misses some; the assay was immunoSEQ multiplex PCR. The sample yields 150,000 to 190,000 clones, about 86% seen once. The clonotype was recovered from a man aged 45-65 years who had recovered from COVID-19. This chain connects TRBV7-3 to TRBJ1-1; tentatively, D is TRBD1 (6 bases). Input material: PBMCs or T cells enriched from blood (not recorded which). The CDR3 sequence is CASSPAGGPMNTEAFF. The CDR3 DNA sequence: TGTGCCAGCAGCCCAGCGGGGGGCCCCATGAACACTGAAGCTTTCTTT.